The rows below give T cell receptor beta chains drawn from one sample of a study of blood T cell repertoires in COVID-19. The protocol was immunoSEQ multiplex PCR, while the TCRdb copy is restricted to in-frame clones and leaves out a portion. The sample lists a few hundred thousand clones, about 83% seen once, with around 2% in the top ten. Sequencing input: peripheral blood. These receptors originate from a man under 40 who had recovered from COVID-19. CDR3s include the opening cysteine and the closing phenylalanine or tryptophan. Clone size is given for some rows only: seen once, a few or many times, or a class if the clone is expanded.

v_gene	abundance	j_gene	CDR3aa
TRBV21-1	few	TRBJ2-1	CASSKARDRGSQYRVLSYNEQFF
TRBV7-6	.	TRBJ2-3	CASSTLAGDVTHTQYF
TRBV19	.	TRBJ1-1	CASRKKTGGDTEAFF
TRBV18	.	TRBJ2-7	CASSPPTDRAEQYF
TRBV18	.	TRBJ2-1	CASSPIAGTYNEQFF
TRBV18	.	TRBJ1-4	CASSPLEGEKLFF
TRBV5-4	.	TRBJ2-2	CASSFIVGRRDTGELFF
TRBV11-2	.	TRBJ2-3	CASSPRTSGTQYF
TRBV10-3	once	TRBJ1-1	CAIRPEQGNAFF
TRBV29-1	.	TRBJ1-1	CSVVGQGTEAFF
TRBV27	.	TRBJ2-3	CASSFWDRSTDTQYF
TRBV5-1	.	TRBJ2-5	CASSSPSGGGETQYF
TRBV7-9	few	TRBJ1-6	CASRLGGQENSPLHF
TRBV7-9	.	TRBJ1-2	CASSLEMRAGNGYTF
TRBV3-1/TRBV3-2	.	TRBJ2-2	CASSLSGGATGELFF
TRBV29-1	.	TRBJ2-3	CSVGLAGATDTQYF
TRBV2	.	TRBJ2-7	CASSVGLAGDYEQYF
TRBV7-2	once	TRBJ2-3	CASSSGGQTTDTQYF
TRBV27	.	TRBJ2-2	CASSFQNANTGELFF
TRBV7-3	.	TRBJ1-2	CASSPGMNYGYTF
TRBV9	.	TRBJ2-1	CASSVQVVGQSKQFF
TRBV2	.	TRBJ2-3	CASSEERFSGGLLF
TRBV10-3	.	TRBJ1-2	CAISEGPGLERYGYTF
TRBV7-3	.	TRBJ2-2	CASSPYGDRDYTGELFF
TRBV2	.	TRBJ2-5	CASSELLAGGEETQYF
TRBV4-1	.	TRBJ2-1	CASSHYPRGSYNEQFF
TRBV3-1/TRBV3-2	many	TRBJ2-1	CASSPRGTFGNEQFF
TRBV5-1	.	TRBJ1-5	CASSPGSGDQPQHF
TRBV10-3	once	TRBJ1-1	CAISDGTGEAEAFF
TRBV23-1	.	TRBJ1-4	CASSQKNRDRDEKLFF
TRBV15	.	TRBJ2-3	CATSSGRGASTDTQYF
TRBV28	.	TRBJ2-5	CASSFPRDSGTQYF